This TCR beta chain came from a study of T cells in women clearing cervical HPV infection. Study context: Case blood was drawn a median about 150 days after lesion detection.

The V gene's germline CDR1 is SGHRS and CDR2 YFSETQ. The CDR3 covers 16 residues. Between the trimmed V and J ends, which lost 5 bases and 3 bases, there was a span of 18 bases. Genomic DNA, averaging about 1,100 ng per sample, yielded TCR beta CDR3 via immunoSEQ. Method: immunoSEQ multiplex PCR; TCRdb's copy keeps in-frame clones and lacks some. This sample contains approximately 37,000 clones. MY09/MY11 PCR detected cervical HPV DNA; dot-blot assigned genotypes. Comment on this clone: The read terminates 3 residues before the CDR3 end, so the remaining end is supplied by the germline J gene.

This TCR came from a woman aged 18-70 years with a cervical HPV16 infection that either progressed to CIN3+ or cleared (not recorded which). The sample was blood buffy coat. This chain connects TRBV5-1 to TRBJ2-1; a possible D gene is TRBD1 (6 bases). The CDR3 sequence: CASSPGHGTNYNEQFF. CDR3 DNA, as far as it was read: TGCGCCAGCAGTCCAGGCCACGGGACAAACTACAATGAG.